These T cell receptor beta chains were read from a single sample in a study of shared clonotypes between healthy human individuals. Sequencing was performed with immunoSEQ multiplex PCR; in TCRdb, only in-frame clones are kept and a portion is missing. The data hold about 580,000 clones, with 98% observed a single time. Sequenced sample: naive CD8+ T cells sorted from blood. Every receptor here comes from a man aged 25-45 years in good health. The CDR3 runs from the conserved cysteine through the conserved F or W.

CDR3	V	J
CASSEENAYNEQFF	TRBV9	TRBJ2-1
CASSQDLGIGETQYF	TRBV4-3	TRBJ2-5
CASSQDSSGSIYEQYF	TRBV11-2	TRBJ2-7
CASSMGTATEAFF	TRBV5-1	TRBJ1-1
CASSLLSGRAGEQYF	TRBV11-2	TRBJ2-7
CSVDPGVSYGYTF	TRBV29-1	TRBJ1-2
CASSLEASGSYEQYF	TRBV11-2	TRBJ2-7
CASSLFGAAVTDTQYF	TRBV28	TRBJ2-3
CARGAGLNTEAFF	TRBV10-1	TRBJ1-1
CASSLQGNEQFF	TRBV7-9	TRBJ2-1
CASSTGQGYSNQPQHF	TRBV28	TRBJ1-5
CATSRDRDTSLYSNQPQHF	TRBV15	TRBJ1-5
CSVENWDRDGTYEQYF	TRBV29-1	TRBJ2-7
CASSPWGLAGVQTGELFF	TRBV27	TRBJ2-2
CASSLLAGAVTGELFF	TRBV4-3	TRBJ2-2
CASSPPLGTGLEKLFF	TRBV7-9	TRBJ1-4
CASSTGLAGAGEQYF	TRBV27	TRBJ2-7
CASSTSRTGVYGYTF	TRBV7-9	TRBJ1-2
CASSFNEADTQYF	TRBV7-2	TRBJ2-3
CASSEFGTSGETQYF	TRBV9	TRBJ2-5
CASSNPRTYNAYEQYF	TRBV14	TRBJ2-7
CASSSGANVLTF	TRBV2	TRBJ2-6
CSVLGSGVYNEQFF	TRBV29-1	TRBJ2-1
CASSPRDSYQPQHF	TRBV27	TRBJ1-5
CASSSRTGLNEQFF	TRBV11-2	TRBJ2-1
CASSLVVTLARSVTGELFF	TRBV11-2	TRBJ2-2
CASSPAHGITYEQYF	TRBV7-8	TRBJ2-7
CASNLAGGEETQYF	TRBV7-8	TRBJ2-5
CASSLGPTEQFF	TRBV11-2	TRBJ2-1
CAWRMGLAADTQYF	TRBV30	TRBJ2-3
CASSSLGSEAFF	TRBV11-2	TRBJ1-1
CASSPSLAGARGEQFF	TRBV11-2	TRBJ2-1
CASSSGPPPYEQYF	TRBV27	TRBJ2-7
CASSPQYAYEQYF	TRBV27	TRBJ2-7
CASSPNSGLARYEQYF	TRBV7-9	TRBJ2-7
CASSTESYNEQFF	TRBV7-2	TRBJ2-1
CASGKEGAFGNTIYF	TRBV9	TRBJ1-3
CASSPLTLDTGELFF	TRBV6-6	TRBJ2-2
CASRGTEQFF	TRBV2	TRBJ2-1
CASSPVPGRIYEQYF	TRBV27	TRBJ2-7